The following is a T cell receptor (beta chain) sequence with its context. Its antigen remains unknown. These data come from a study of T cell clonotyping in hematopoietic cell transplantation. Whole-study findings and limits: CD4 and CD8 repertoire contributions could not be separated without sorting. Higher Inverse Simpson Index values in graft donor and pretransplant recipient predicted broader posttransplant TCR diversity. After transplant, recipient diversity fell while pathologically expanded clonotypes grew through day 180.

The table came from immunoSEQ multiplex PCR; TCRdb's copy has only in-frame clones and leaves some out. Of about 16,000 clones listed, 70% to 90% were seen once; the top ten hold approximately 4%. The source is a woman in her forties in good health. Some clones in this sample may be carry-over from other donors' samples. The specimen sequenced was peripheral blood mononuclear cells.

As DNA, the CDR3 is TGCGCCAGCAGCCATCCATACCGAACGAACGAGCAGTACTTC. Its translation: CASSHPYRTNEQYF. The chain links TRBV4-1 to TRBJ2-7; D is undetermined. In germline, CDR1 is MGHRA, CDR2 YSYEKL. Trimming took off 3 bases at V and 5 bases at J, with 14 bases between the two ends. The CDR3 is made up of 14 amino acids.